This T cell receptor beta chain was found in a study of blood T cell repertoires in COVID-19. The overall study: Samples taken during acute and convalescent COVID-19 were collected in the United States, Italy and Spain. Sources were T cells, B-cell-depleted T cells, or PBMCs; the material itself was cDNA or gDNA.

Followed longitudinally, the Seattle patients had been enrolled during active infection. In the original workflow: Reference gene primers were amplified, and this amplification served to estimate nucleated cell counts. Assay: immunoSEQ multiplex PCR; the TCRdb copy retains only in-frame clones and omits some. V and J calls and clone size come straight from that table; D and trimming were deduced from the DNA. Of hundreds of thousands of clones in the sample, approximately 86% are singletons; the top ten hold 7.1%. V was shortened by 3 bases and J by 1 base, with 16 bases between the two germline ends. CDR1 is SGHNT and CDR2 is YYREEE in the germline V gene (reference sequence). The CDR3 has 16 amino acids.

Material for sequencing was peripheral blood. J is TRBJ2-5 and V is TRBV5-4; TRBD1 might be the D (5 bases). The sequence was collected from a woman in her fifties or sixties with COVID-19, enrolled during active disease. The CDR3 loop is CASSSKGARGQETQYF. The CDR3 DNA follows: TGTGCCAGCAGCTCCAAAGGGGCGAGAGGCCAAGAGACCCAGTACTTC.